A selection of T cell receptor beta chains follows, all from one sample in a study of T cells after posttransplantation cyclophosphamide. TCRdb keeps only in-frame clones here, not all; method: immunoSEQ multiplex PCR. This set yields fewer than 40,000 clones and no singletons; the top ten hold approximately 4.3%. The sequencing sample was made of PBMCs. Source of these receptors: a woman aged 25-40 years in good health and a related stem cell transplant donor. CDR3s include the opening cysteine and the closing phenylalanine or tryptophan. The order of the fields is clone size, J gene, V gene, D gene, CDR3 DNA, CDR3 protein. The D gene is left open where the match is weak. Size is omitted from some rows. Given values are once, few, many or a class for expanded clones.

abundance: few; j_gene: TRBJ1-2; v_gene: TRBV19; d_gene: TRBD1; CDR3nt: TGTGCCAGTATCGGAGGGGGCGAGATCTATGGCTACACCTTC; CDR3aa: CASIGGGEIYGYTF
abundance: many; j_gene: TRBJ1-3; v_gene: TRBV7-8; d_gene: -; CDR3nt: TGTGCCAGCAGCTTAGTTCAACTGAGCTCTGGAAACACCATATATTTT; CDR3aa: CASSLVQLSSGNTIYF
abundance: many; j_gene: TRBJ1-2; v_gene: TRBV18; d_gene: TRBD1; CDR3nt: TGTGCCAGCTCACCCAGGCGGAGGACAGGGGACTTCTATGGCTACACCTTC; CDR3aa: CASSPRRRTGDFYGYTF
abundance: few; j_gene: TRBJ2-5; v_gene: TRBV30; d_gene: TRBD1; CDR3nt: TGTGCCTGGAATCGAGCCACAGGGGGAAAGGGCGAGACCCAGTACTTC; CDR3aa: CAWNRATGGKGETQYF
abundance: many; j_gene: TRBJ1-2; v_gene: TRBV15; d_gene: -; CDR3nt: TGTGCCACCAGCAGAGCTATAGCTATGGGCTACACCTTC; CDR3aa: CATSRAIAMGYTF
abundance: many; j_gene: TRBJ2-7; v_gene: TRBV7-2; d_gene: -; CDR3nt: TGTGCCAGCAGCTCTGGACAGCTCGGGTACCACGAGCAGTACTTC; CDR3aa: CASSSGQLGYHEQYF
abundance: few; j_gene: TRBJ2-5; v_gene: TRBV29-1; d_gene: TRBD1; CDR3nt: TGCAGCGTTGACAGGGGGCGGATCCAAGAGACCCAGTACTTC; CDR3aa: CSVDRGRIQETQYF
abundance: many; j_gene: TRBJ2-3; v_gene: TRBV19; d_gene: TRBD1; CDR3nt: TGTGCCTCGCAGGGGGCTAGCACAGATACGCAGTATTTT; CDR3aa: CASQGASTDTQYF
abundance: many; j_gene: TRBJ2-3; v_gene: TRBV5-1; d_gene: -; CDR3nt: TGCGCCAGCAGCTGGTCCGGGACTGACACAGATACGCAGTATTTT; CDR3aa: CASSWSGTDTDTQYF
abundance: many; j_gene: TRBJ2-2; v_gene: TRBV7-8; d_gene: TRBD1; CDR3nt: TGTGCCAGCAGCTCCTTCGGGTACAGGGGGCCCGGGGAGCTGTTTTTT; CDR3aa: CASSSFGYRGPGELFF
abundance: many; j_gene: TRBJ1-6; v_gene: TRBV5-1; d_gene: -; CDR3nt: TGCGCCAGCAGCCCGGGACAAATCGATTCACCCCTCCACTTT; CDR3aa: CASSPGQIDSPLHF
abundance: many; j_gene: TRBJ1-1; v_gene: TRBV5-1; d_gene: -; CDR3nt: TGCGCCAGCAGCTTGGAAGACAGCGGGTACACTGAAGCTTTCTTT; CDR3aa: CASSLEDSGYTEAFF
abundance: few; j_gene: TRBJ2-5; v_gene: TRBV7-9; d_gene: TRBD2; CDR3nt: TGTGCCAGCAGCTTTGTCGCTAGCGGGGGGCGGGTCCAGTACTTC; CDR3aa: CASSFVASGGRVQYF
abundance: many; j_gene: TRBJ2-1; v_gene: TRBV4-2; d_gene: TRBD2; CDR3nt: TGTGCCAGCAGCCAAGAGTTACGAGCGGGGGGGCCGCGGGGTGAGCAGTTCTTC; CDR3aa: CASSQELRAGGPRGEQFF
abundance: many; j_gene: TRBJ2-3; v_gene: TRBV11-2; d_gene: TRBD2; CDR3nt: TGTGCCAGCAGCCCGGGACTACCAGATACGCAGTATTTT; CDR3aa: CASSPGLPDTQYF
abundance: few; j_gene: TRBJ2-5; v_gene: TRBV5-4; d_gene: TRBD2; CDR3nt: TGTGCCAGCAGCCTTCAACTAGCGGGCAAGACCCAGTACTTC; CDR3aa: CASSLQLAGKTQYF
abundance: few; j_gene: TRBJ1-5; v_gene: TRBV29-1; d_gene: -; CDR3nt: TGCAGCGTTGGTCCAGGAACCAATCAGCCCCAGCATTTT; CDR3aa: CSVGPGTNQPQHF
abundance: few; j_gene: TRBJ2-5; v_gene: TRBV6-1; d_gene: TRBD1; CDR3nt: TGTGCCAGCAGAGCGGACAGGAAAGAGACCCAGTACTTC; CDR3aa: CASRADRKETQYF
abundance: many; j_gene: TRBJ1-1; v_gene: TRBV7-2; d_gene: -; CDR3nt: TGTGCCAGCAGCTTAGCGTCGAGGGCCCCTATCTCCCTGAACACTGAAGCTTTCTTT; CDR3aa: CASSLASRAPISLNTEAFF
abundance: many; j_gene: TRBJ1-2; v_gene: TRBV19; d_gene: TRBD1; CDR3nt: TGTGCCAGTAGCACGCGGGACAGACTATATGGCTACACCTTC; CDR3aa: CASSTRDRLYGYTF
abundance: many; j_gene: TRBJ1-1; v_gene: TRBV5-4; d_gene: TRBD1; CDR3nt: TGTGCCAGCAGCTACAGACAGGGGGGTGAAGCTTTCTTT; CDR3aa: CASSYRQGGEAFF
abundance: many; j_gene: TRBJ2-2; v_gene: TRBV4-2; d_gene: TRBD1; CDR3nt: TGTGCCAGCAGCCAGGGACAGGGGACCGGGGAGCTGTTTTTT; CDR3aa: CASSQGQGTGELFF
abundance: many; j_gene: TRBJ2-1; v_gene: TRBV2; d_gene: TRBD1; CDR3nt: TGTGCCAGCAGGGGGGACAGGGGGATCTGGGAGCAGTTCTTC; CDR3aa: CASRGDRGIWEQFF
abundance: -; j_gene: TRBJ2-3; v_gene: TRBV6-2/TRBV6-3; d_gene: TRBD2; CDR3nt: TGTGCCACTTGGACTAGCGGTCGCCTGGTGCAGTATTTT; CDR3aa: CATWTSGRLVQYF
abundance: -; j_gene: TRBJ1-5; v_gene: TRBV6-5; d_gene: -; CDR3nt: TGTGCCAGCAGTTATACCTTCAGGGGCATGCATCAGCCCCAGCATTTT; CDR3aa: CASSYTFRGMHQPQHF
abundance: many; j_gene: TRBJ2-4; v_gene: TRBV19; d_gene: -; CDR3nt: TGTGCCAGTAGTTCCCCCCGGGGGAGCAAAAACATTCAGTACTTC; CDR3aa: CASSSPRGSKNIQYF
abundance: few; j_gene: TRBJ2-3; v_gene: TRBV28; d_gene: TRBD2; CDR3nt: TGTGCCAGCAGTTTATCCGTCCTAGCGGGGGGCCGAAATATCCGCACAGATACGCAGTATTTT; CDR3aa: CASSLSVLAGGRNIRTDTQYF
abundance: -; j_gene: TRBJ2-5; v_gene: TRBV5-1; d_gene: TRBD2; CDR3nt: TGCGCCAGCAGGGAGGGACTAGCGGGGGACGAGACCCAGTACTTC; CDR3aa: CASREGLAGDETQYF
abundance: many; j_gene: TRBJ1-3; v_gene: TRBV4-1; d_gene: TRBD1; CDR3nt: TGCGCCAGCAGCTACAGGGGTACCTCCGGAAACACCATATATTTT; CDR3aa: CASSYRGTSGNTIYF
abundance: -; j_gene: TRBJ1-2; v_gene: TRBV18; d_gene: TRBD1; CDR3nt: TGTGCCAGCTCACCAGGGTTAAGACAGGGCGGCGGCTACACCTTC; CDR3aa: CASSPGLRQGGGYTF
abundance: many; j_gene: TRBJ2-2; v_gene: TRBV19; d_gene: TRBD2; CDR3nt: TGTGCCAGTAGTACGGGACTAGCGGGGACCGGGGAGCTGTTTTTT; CDR3aa: CASSTGLAGTGELFF
abundance: -; j_gene: TRBJ2-3; v_gene: TRBV18; d_gene: -; CDR3nt: TGTGCCAGCTCCCCCGGACGGGGGAACACAGATACGCAGTATTTT; CDR3aa: CASSPGRGNTDTQYF
abundance: many; j_gene: TRBJ2-1; v_gene: TRBV19; d_gene: TRBD1; CDR3nt: TGTGCCAGTAGTCAGGGACAGGACTACAATGAGCAGTTCTTC; CDR3aa: CASSQGQDYNEQFF